This T cell receptor (beta chain) was recovered during a study of Ad26.COV2.S vaccination and SARS-CoV-2 variants. Study overall: Once or twice, 56 days apart, Ad26.COV2.S was delivered intramuscularly. Whole-study results and caveats: Among vaccine recipients, spike-specific TCR breadth exceeded that of placebo recipients. Using TCR breadth and depth analyses may have led to underestimated total T cell responses.

Treatment noted: 15 to 20 received Ad26.COV2.S at low or high dose, single or two shots; about five received placebo; per-sample allocation not given. The investigators took samples on day 63 after the first vaccine or placebo injection. It was an adult aged 18-55 years in Boston who was the donor. Trimming at V came to 5 bases and at J to 5 bases, leaving 3 bases not matched to a gene. Germline values: CDR1 MDHEN, CDR2 SYDVKM. The CDR3 runs 14 residues. As for this clone: What it binds is not known.

Sequenced by immunoSEQ multiplex PCR; TCRdb stores in-frame clones only, minus some. The table has roughly 500,000 clones, around 88% seen once. J is TRBJ2-7 and V is TRBV28; 13 nucleotides line up with TRBD2. This clonotype was obtained from a person aged 18-60 years who received the Ad26.COV2.S COVID-19 vaccine or a placebo. The starting material was peripheral blood, obtained in a trial of Ad26.COV2.S vaccine versus placebo. The CDR3 bases are TGTGCCAGCAGTACTAGCGGGAGGGCCAACGAGCAGTACTTC. It is translated as CASSTSGRANEQYF.